These 31 T cell receptor beta chains were all obtained from the same sample, sequenced in a study of T cells expressing NK-cell markers (dated by TCRdb to 2018 to 2020). Libraries were built with 5' RACE. Instrument on record: Illumina HiSeq 2000. Following reprocessing of the reads by TCRdb, the data hold one row per CDR3 protein sequence and no DNA is available. The sample table on file contains some 140,000 distinct CDR3 sequences. 37% of the sample rests with the top ten. Sequenced sample: blood T cells: a sorted CD56 or NKG2C T cell subset, CD4+ or CD8+ T cells, or bulk PBMC T cells (not recorded which). The receptors stem from a woman aged 50 to 65 in good health. Donor details come from another sample of the same person, matched by shared clones.

The chain employs TRBV12-5 and TRBJ2-1; TCRdb's D call, TRBD2, is unchecked because there is no DNA. This CDR3 comprises 14 residues. Germline V gene data show CDR1 as LGHNT and CDR2 as FRNRAP. Here the CDR3 reads CASGWGTRDNEQFF.

The chain joins TRBV20-1 to TRBJ2-1. In germline, CDR1 is DFQATT, CDR2 SNEGSKA (reference sequence). This CDR3 comprises 13 residues. The CDR3 reads CSARDYQTNEQFF.

This chain joins TRBV20-1 and TRBJ2-7; TCRdb returns TRBD2, unconfirmable since there is no DNA. The germline gives CDR1 DFQATT, CDR2 SNEGSKA (reference sequence). CDR3 length equals 15 residues. CDR3 region: CSARDPRENSYEQYF.

This chain connects TRBV12-3 or TRBV12-4 to TRBJ2-3; without DNA, the TCRdb call of TRBD1 cannot be checked. The CDR3 has 15 residues. The CDR3 reads CASSFLGTSTDTQYF.

The chain has TRBV27 and TRBJ2-1; TCRdb's D call of TRBD2 is untestable without DNA. The CDR3 spans 14 residues. Germline lookup yields CDR1 MNHEY and CDR2 SMNVEV (reference sequence). The CDR3 here is CASSFERETNEQFF.

The rearrangement uses TRBV10-3 and TRBJ1-1. The germline V gene encodes CDR1 ENHRY and CDR2 SYGVKD. This CDR3 has 12 residues. The CDR3 spells CAISGLQSEAFF.

The J gene is TRBJ2-7, the V gene TRBV5-1; TCRdb selects TRBD2, and the lack of DNA leaves this call unchecked. The V gene's germline CDR1 is SGHRS and CDR2 YFSETQ. The CDR3 is made up of 15 amino acids. The CDR3 sequence: CASSLVANREGEQYF.

CDR3 in amino acids: CASSQELAPYEQYF. The chain is built from TRBV3-1 and TRBJ2-7. This CDR3 comprises 14 residues. The V gene's germline CDR1 is LGHDT and CDR2 YNNKEL (reference sequence).

The V and J genes are TRBV7-2 and TRBJ1-2; TCRdb's D call of TRBD1 is untestable without DNA. Germline V CDR1 and CDR2: SGHTA, FQGNSA. The CDR3 runs 12 residues. The CDR3 protein is CASNTGPPSYTF. The full variable domain, with the rest looked up from reference TRBV7-2 and TRBJ1-2, is GAGVSQSPSNKVTEKGKDVELRCDPISGHTALYWYRQSLGQGLEFLIYFQGNSAPDKSGLPSDRFSAERTGGSVSTLTIQRTQQEDSAVYLCASNTGPPSYTFGSGTRLTVV.

This chain connects TRBV27 to TRBJ2-3; the D call from TCRdb, TRBD1, cannot be confirmed without DNA. The germline gives CDR1 MNHEY, CDR2 SMNVEV (reference sequence). The CDR3 consists of 16 residues. The chain's CDR3 is CASSFAWDGDTDTQYF.

V gene TRBV3-1 combines with J gene TRBJ2-2; TCRdb designates TRBD2, a call that cannot be tested without DNA. Germline-derived CDR1 and CDR2 are LGHDT and YNNKEL (reference sequence). The CDR3 runs 20 residues. The CDR3 sequence is CASSQRRFAGGLVGTGELFF.

The chain links TRBV27 to TRBJ2-1; the TRBD2 assignment by TCRdb is unverifiable without DNA. Germline V gene lookup returns CDR1 MNHEY and CDR2 SMNVEV (reference sequence). This CDR3 region has 19 residues. CDR3 sequence: CASTLTVPVGGLANNEQFF.

This chain uses TRBV12-3 or TRBV12-4 with TRBJ1-2; TCRdb selects TRBD1, and the lack of DNA leaves this call unchecked. This CDR3 is built from 12 residues. CDR3 sequence reads: CASSSGQDGYTF.

The rearrangement links TRBV24-1 to TRBJ1-5; no DNA is available, so the TRBD1 call from TCRdb remains unchecked. The V gene's germline CDR1 is KGHDR and CDR2 SFDVKD. CDR3 length: 15 residues. The CDR3 protein is CATSDGDRANQPQHF.

This chain connects TRBV11-3 to TRBJ2-6; the TRBD1 assignment by TCRdb is unverifiable without DNA. The CDR3 extends over 17 amino acids. Germline CDR1 SGHNT, CDR2 YENEEA. CDR3 sequence: CASSLDGQGTGANVLTF.

The J gene is TRBJ2-5, the V gene TRBV5-4. The CDR3 is made up of 13 amino acids. Per germline, CDR1 SGHNT and CDR2 YYREEE (reference sequence). The CDR3 loop reads CASSLEAEETQYF.

The chain has TRBV3-1 and TRBJ2-7; the D call from TCRdb, TRBD2, cannot be confirmed without DNA. The CDR3 is 16 amino acids. CDR1 LGHDT and CDR2 YNNKEL come from the germline V gene (reference sequence). CDR3 in amino acids: CASSRSGSASGYEQYF.

This chain connects TRBV18 to TRBJ2-3. This CDR3 has 13 amino acids. Germline V gene data show CDR1 as KGHSH and CDR2 as LQKENI. The CDR3 spells CATLHRGTDTQYF.

This CDR3 is CSAPSRQGDETQYF. This rearrangement joins TRBV20-1 to TRBJ2-5; the D call of TRBD1 rests on TCRdb alone, since no DNA is present to check it. The germline V gene has CDR1 DFQATT and CDR2 SNEGSKA (reference sequence). This CDR3 is built from 14 residues.

This chain links TRBV30 with TRBJ1-1; as DNA is missing, the TRBD1 call by TCRdb cannot be tested. The CDR3 contains 16 residues. In germline, CDR1 is GTSNPN, CDR2 SVGIG (reference sequence). The CDR3 here is CAWSAFRDPKNTEAFF.

The chain joins TRBV7-9 to TRBJ2-3; with no DNA, the TCRdb D assignment of TRBD1 cannot be verified. CDR3 length equals 17 residues. Germline V gene data show CDR1 as SEHNR and CDR2 as FQNEAQ (reference sequence). The CDR3 region is CASSPPTTGPLLDTQYF.

The chain uses TRBV20-1 and TRBJ2-7; TCRdb's D call, TRBD2, is unchecked because there is no DNA. This CDR3 is built from 18 residues. Germline-derived CDR1 and CDR2 are DFQATT and SNEGSKA (reference sequence). Here the CDR3 reads CSAMATSGSPSSSYEQYF.

This sequence joins TRBV6-2 or TRBV6-3 and TRBJ2-1; the TCRdb call, TRBD1, lacks DNA for checking. The length of the CDR3 is 15 residues. From germline, CDR1 is MNHEY and CDR2 SVGEGT. This chain's CDR3 is CASRPGQLPTGEQFF.

This chain joins TRBV3-1 and TRBJ2-1; TCRdb designates TRBD2, a call that cannot be tested without DNA. The germline V gene has CDR1 LGHDT and CDR2 YNNKEL (reference sequence). The CDR3 is 18 residues long. CDR3 in amino acids: CASSQEGLTFRGYNEQFF.

This chain connects TRBV27 to TRBJ1-4; the TRBD1 assignment by TCRdb is unverifiable without DNA. The V gene's germline CDR1 is MNHEY and CDR2 SMNVEV (reference sequence). The length of the CDR3 is 15 residues. CDR3 amino acids: CASSLFGGLKEKLFF.

This rearrangement joins TRBV15 to TRBJ2-1; the TRBD2 assignment by TCRdb is unverifiable without DNA. Germline V gene sequence: CDR1 LNHNV, CDR2 YYDKDF (reference sequence). The CDR3 loop spans 16 amino acids. This CDR3 is CATSTDSGRAINEQFF. Drawing the rest from reference TRBV15 and TRBJ2-1, the complete variable domain is DAMVIQNPRYQVTQFGKPVTLSCSQTLNHNVMYWYQQKSSQAPKLLFHYYDKDFNNEADTPDNFQSRRPNTSFCFLDIRSPGLGDTAMYLCATSTDSGRAINEQFFGPGTRLTVL.

The V and J genes are TRBV13 and TRBJ2-3; TCRdb's D gene call, TRBD2, goes unchecked for lack of DNA. The CDR3 contains 16 residues. Germline CDR1 is PRHDT and CDR2 is FYEKMQ (reference sequence). The CDR3 is CASSPAGREITDTQYF.

The chain couples TRBV5-4 to TRBJ1-1; without DNA, the TCRdb call of TRBD1 cannot be checked. The CDR3 consists of 16 residues. Germline V lookup: CDR1 SGHNT, CDR2 YYREEE (reference sequence). The CDR3 is CASSQDRGDMNTEAFF.

The chain uses TRBV6-5 and TRBJ2-1. The CDR3 runs to 14 residues. The V gene's germline CDR1 is MNHEY and CDR2 SVGAGI. CDR3 loop: CASSYLRRDNEQFF.

This chain joins TRBV7-9 and TRBJ1-5. Germline lookup yields CDR1 SEHNR and CDR2 FQNEAQ (reference sequence). The CDR3 length is 12 residues. This chain's CDR3 is CASSFLGQPQHF.

This chain connects TRBV5-1 to TRBJ1-2. CDR1 is SGHRS, CDR2 YFSETQ, per germline. The CDR3 runs to 14 residues. CDR3 in amino acids: CASSLYAEFYGYTF.